These 20 T cell receptor beta chains originate from one sample sequenced in a study of OX40 agonist ivuxolimab in advanced cancers. The method was immunoSEQ multiplex PCR; TCRdb's version includes in-frame clones alone and lacks a portion of them. The table includes about 67,000 clones, less than 95% detected once. Sequenced material: CD4+ or CD8+ T cells sorted from blood, taken in a trial of the OX40 agonist ivuxolimab. Receptors were obtained from an adult with an advanced solid tumor such as melanoma, head and neck, liver or kidney cancer.

The chain carries TRBV6-5 and TRBJ1-5; unclear D gene. Germline V gives CDR1 MNHEY, CDR2 SVGAGI. The V gene lost 2 bases and the J gene lost 0 bases, with 8 bases spanning the gap. The CDR3 has 15 residues. CDR3 residues: CASSYEGTSNQPQHF. DNA of the CDR3: TGTGCCAGCAGTTACGAGGGAACTAGCAATCAGCCCCAGCATTTT.

The DNA of the CDR3 is TGTGCCAGCAGTTTATCCGTGGGCTCCTACAATGAGCAGTTCTTC. As protein: CASSLSVGSYNEQFF. The chain carries TRBV28 and TRBJ2-1; D is ambiguous. The CDR3 is 15 amino acids. Trimming removed 1 base from V and 0 bases from J, with 7 bases in between. Germline CDR1 is MDHEN and CDR2 is SYDVKM.

In this sample, this clone turned up a few times. The chain carries TRBV5-4 and TRBJ1-2, with 7 bases lining up with TRBD1. CDR1 is SGHNT and CDR2 is YYREEE in the germline V gene (reference sequence). The CDR3 sequence is 14 residues long. Trimming removed 2 bases from V and 8 bases from J; junction bases left unmatched: 9. The CDR3 here is CASSLVETGHGYTF. The CDR3 DNA follows: TGTGCCAGCAGCTTAGTCGAGACAGGGCACGGCTACACCTTC.

The rearrangement uses TRBV19 and TRBJ1-2; 10 bases are shared with TRBD1. Germline values: CDR1 LNHDA, CDR2 SQIVND (reference sequence). V shed 8 bases and J 1 base; nucleotides not matched to a gene: 4. The CDR3 extends over 14 amino acids. CDR3 in DNA: TGTGCCAGTGGGACAGGGGATGGTAACTATGGCTACACCTTC. Its protein is CASGTGDGNYGYTF.

The DNA of the CDR3 is TGTGCCAGCAGTGAATGGACTAACGGGGAGCTGTTTTTT. Translation: CASSEWTNGELFF. The J gene is TRBJ2-2, the V gene TRBV2, with D perhaps matching TRBD2 (6 bases). V dropped 2 bases and J dropped 7 bases, with 8 bases sitting between them. This CDR3 is 13 amino acids long. The germline V gene has CDR1 SNHLY and CDR2 FYNNEI.

The chain joins TRBV6-1 to TRBJ2-7, with 7 bases matching TRBD2. The V gene end was trimmed by 3 bases and the J gene end by 4 bases; junction bases not matched to a gene: 9. Germline loops: CDR1 MNHNS, CDR2 SASEGT. The CDR3 extends over 15 amino acids. The CDR3 region has the DNA TGTGCCAGCAGTGACGGTGTGGGAGGGGTATACGAGCAGTACTTC. Translating gives CASSDGVGGVYEQYF.

Comment on this clone: One end of the junction is discordant with germline, which a read error may explain. The genes are TRBV7-2 and TRBJ2-2, with a possible D match to TRBD1 (6 bases). The CDR3 is made up of 14 amino acids. CDR1 is SGHTA, CDR2 FQGNSA, per germline. Written as DNA, the CDR3 is TGTGCCAGCAACTTAGGATCAGGGGCGTGGGAGCTGTTTTTT. Amino acids: CASNLGSGAWELFF.

V is TRBV7-7 and J is TRBJ2-1, with D perhaps TRBD1 (6 bases). There are 13 residues in the CDR3. Per the germline V gene, CDR1 is SSHAT and CDR2 is FNYEAQ (reference sequence). The V and J ends lost 5 bases and 10 bases respectively, with 15 bases between them. This CDR3 reads CASSDAGESEQFF. The DNA for the CDR3 is TGTGCCAGCAGCGACGCAGGGGAGTCAGAGCAGTTCTTC. Full variable domain (rest looked up from reference TRBV7-7 and TRBJ2-1): GAGVSQSPRYKVTKRGQDVTLRCDPISSHATLYWYQQALGQGPEFLTYFNYEAQPDKSGLPSDRFSAERPEGSISTLTIQRTEQRDSAMYRCASSDAGESEQFFGPGTRLTVL.

The chain links TRBV28 to TRBJ2-7; 9 bases map to TRBD2. The germline CDR1 and CDR2 sequences are MDHEN and SYDVKM. The trim removed 6 bases at V and 3 bases at J, leaving 3 bases unmatched. The CDR3 totals 13 residues. DNA of the CDR3: TGTGCCAGCAGCCCGCGGGAGGGCTACGAGCAGTACTTC. It specifies CASSPREGYEQYF.

This chain joins TRBV7-9 and TRBJ2-2; D ambiguous. CDR1 and CDR2 from the germline V gene are SEHNR and FQNEAQ (reference sequence). V lost 6 bases to trimming and J lost 1 base, with 9 bases between them. This CDR3 region has 14 residues. In nucleotides, the CDR3 is TGTGCCAGCAGTCTCTCGGTGAACACCGGGGAGCTGTTTTTT. Its protein is CASSLSVNTGELFF.

CDR3 DNA sequence: TGCGCCAGCAGCCAACACAGGGGGCAAGAGACCCAGTACTTC. Its protein is CASSQHRGQETQYF. This sequence joins TRBV4-1 and TRBJ2-5; the match to TRBD1 covers 8 bases. The CDR3 has 14 residues. V shed 2 bases and J 2 bases; nucleotides not matched to a gene: 1. Germline CDR1 is MGHRA and CDR2 is YSYEKL.

The genes are TRBV7-9 and TRBJ2-3; D may match TRBD1 or TRBD2 (5 bases each). V was shortened by 1 base and J by 4 bases, with 15 bases between the two germline ends. Germline assignment: CDR1 SEHNR and CDR2 FQNEAQ (reference sequence). This CDR3 is built from 16 residues. The CDR3: CASSLVGPIGADTQYF. The DNA of the CDR3 is TGTGCCAGCAGCTTAGTGGGACCCATTGGCGCAGATACGCAGTATTTT.

The chain carries TRBV27 and TRBJ2-7; 7 bases match TRBD2. CDR3 size: 16 residues. V lost 0 bases and J lost 0; bases outside the gene matches: 5. The V gene's germline CDR1 is MNHEY and CDR2 SMNVEV (reference sequence). CDR3 loop: CASSLSAGALSYEQYF. The CDR3 DNA reads TGTGCCAGCAGTTTATCCGCGGGAGCCCTCTCCTACGAGCAGTACTTC.

This CDR3 is CASSSGLAQETQYF. The CDR3 DNA reads TGTGCCAGCAGCTCGGGACTGGCCCAAGAGACCCAGTACTTC. The J gene is TRBJ2-5, the V gene TRBV11-2, with D maybe TRBD2 (6 bases). Germline CDR1 and CDR2: SGHAT and FQNNGV. This CDR3 contains 14 residues. Deletions cut 4 bases from V and 1 base from J, with 10 bases between.

The DNA for the CDR3 is TGCGCCAGCAAGTACGGACTAGCGGGAGGGCCTTCCACAGATACGCAGTATTTT. Amino acid sequence: CASKYGLAGGPSTDTQYF. V is TRBV10-2 and J is TRBJ2-3, with 15 bases fitting TRBD2. CDR1 and CDR2 from the germline V gene are WSHSY and SAAADI. Losses at the gene ends were 7 bases for V and 2 bases for J; bases not matched to a gene: 10. The CDR3 consists of 18 residues.

The chain has TRBV27 and TRBJ2-5, with 8 bases lining up with TRBD2. This CDR3 has 15 residues. Germline V CDR1 and CDR2: MNHEY, SMNVEV (reference sequence). Unmatched junction bases numbered 5, after V lost 3 bases and J lost 2 bases. The CDR3 loop reads CASSFSSGSQETQYF. The CDR3 region has the DNA TGTGCCAGCAGTTTCTCTAGCGGGTCGCAAGAGACCCAGTACTTC.

The chain recombines TRBV27 with TRBJ2-1; D might be TRBD2 (6 bases). The CDR3 sequence is 16 residues long. Per the germline V gene, CDR1 is MNHEY and CDR2 is SMNVEV (reference sequence). Trimming left V 5 bases short and J 1 base short, with 15 bases between. The CDR3 DNA sequence: TGTGCCAGCAGTCCCCTCGATCGGGAGTCCTACAATGAGCAGTTCTTC. It translates to CASSPLDRESYNEQFF.

The rearrangement joins TRBV15 to TRBJ1-1; D is ambiguous. CDR3 length equals 12 residues. The V and J ends lost 1 base and 5 bases respectively, with 5 bases between them. In germline, CDR1 is LNHNV, CDR2 YYDKDF (reference sequence). CDR3 bases: TGTGCCACCAGCAGAGCCGTTACTGAAGCTTTCTTT. Translation gives CATSRAVTEAFF.

The J gene is TRBJ1-2, the V gene TRBV29-1; D gene ambiguous. This CDR3 has 13 amino acids. V was trimmed by 2 bases and J by 3 bases, leaving 10 bases between them. Germline loops: CDR1 SQVTM, CDR2 ANQGSEA. The CDR3 loop is CSVERTDDYGYTF. DNA for the CDR3: TGCAGCGTTGAACGGACGGACGACTATGGCTACACCTTC.

The chain carries TRBV19 and TRBJ2-7; D ambiguous. V lost 2 bases and J 2 bases, leaving 7 bases between the germline ends. Germline values: CDR1 LNHDA, CDR2 SQIVND (reference sequence). There are 13 residues in the CDR3. Here the CDR3 DNA reads TGTGCCAGTAGTATATCGCATCCCTACGAGCAGTACTTC. Translated, it gives CASSISHPYEQYF.